This T cell receptor (beta chain) is drawn from a study of Tregs in tolerant kidney transplant recipients. Remarks on this clone: The junction does not match germline at one end; this may be a read error.

Only in-frame clones appear in the TCRdb table, and some are missing; sequencing was by immunoSEQ multiplex PCR. The sample includes 40,000 to 50,000 clones, roughly nine tenths of them seen just once. The clonotype originates from a human donor in good health. Sample: Tregs from blood.

CDR3 region: CASSVSSGGAYERYF. DNA of the CDR3: TGTGCCAGCAGCGTCTCTAGCGGGGGGGCCTACGAGCGGTACTTC. The chain is built from TRBV9 and TRBJ2-7; 12 bases line up with TRBD2. This CDR3 spans 15 amino acids. Germline V gives CDR1 SGDLS, CDR2 YYNGEE.